This record concerns one T cell receptor beta chain sequence. Its antigen remains unknown. The time point denotes: 4-8 weeks after completion of therapy. The sample belongs to a study of T cell therapy after organ transplantation. For the study at large: T cells were expanded roughly 2 weeks with 30 CMV class I/II epitopes. 4 to 8 weeks after therapy completion, short-term post-therapy blood was collected.

Sequencing used immunoSEQ multiplex PCR; TCRdb keeps in-frame clones, though not all of them. The sample lists approximately 20,000 clones, around 85% occurring once. Germline lookup yields CDR1 SNHLY and CDR2 FYNNEI. With 3 bases removed from V and 3 bases from J, the gap between germline ends came to 9 bases. The CDR3 is 14 amino acids. Points from the study as a whole: Both transferred clonotypes and endogenous ones absent from products apparently reconstituted.

This clonotype originated in a human patient who had received a solid organ transplant and had CMV disease. Some T cells here may be from the graft donor. Material: CD8+ T cells from blood, obtained after autologous CMV-specific T cell therapy. The V call is TRBV2, the J call TRBJ2-1, with a weak D call TRBD2 (5 bases). As DNA, the CDR3 is TGTGCCAGCAGTGAGGTCGGGGACTACAATGAGCAGTTCTTC. It specifies CASSEVGDYNEQFF.